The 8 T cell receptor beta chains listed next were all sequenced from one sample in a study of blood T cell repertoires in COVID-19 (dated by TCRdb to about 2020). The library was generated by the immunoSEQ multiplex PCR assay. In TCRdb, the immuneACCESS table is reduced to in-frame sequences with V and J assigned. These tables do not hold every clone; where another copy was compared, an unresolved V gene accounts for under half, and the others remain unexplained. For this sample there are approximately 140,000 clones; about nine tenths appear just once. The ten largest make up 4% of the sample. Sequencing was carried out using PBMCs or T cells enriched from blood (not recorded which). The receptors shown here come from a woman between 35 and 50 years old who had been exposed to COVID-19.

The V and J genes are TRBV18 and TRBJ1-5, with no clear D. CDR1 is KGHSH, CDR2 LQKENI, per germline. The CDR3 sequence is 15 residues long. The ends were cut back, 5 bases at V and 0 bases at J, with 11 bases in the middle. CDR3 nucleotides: TGTGCCAGCTCATCGACCGCGGATAGCAATCAGCCCCAGCATTTT. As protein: CASSSTADSNQPQHF. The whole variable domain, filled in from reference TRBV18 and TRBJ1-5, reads NAGVMQNPRHLVRRRGQEARLRCSPMKGHSHVYWYRQLPEEGLKFMVYLQKENIIDESGMPKERFSAEFPKEGPSILRIQQVVRGDSAAYFCASSSTADSNQPQHFGDGTRLSIL.

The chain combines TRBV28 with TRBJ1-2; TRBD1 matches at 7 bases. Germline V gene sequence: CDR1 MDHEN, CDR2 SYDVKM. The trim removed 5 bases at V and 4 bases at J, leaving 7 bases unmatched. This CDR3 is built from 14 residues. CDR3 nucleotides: TGTGCCAGCAGTATAGACAGGGTCCTCTATGGCTACACCTTC. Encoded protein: CASSIDRVLYGYTF.

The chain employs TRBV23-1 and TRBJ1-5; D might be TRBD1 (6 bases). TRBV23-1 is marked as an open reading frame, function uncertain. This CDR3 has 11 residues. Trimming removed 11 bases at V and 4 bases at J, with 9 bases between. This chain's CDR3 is CAGGQNQPQHF. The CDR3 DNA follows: TGCGCCGGCGGACAGAATCAGCCCCAGCATTTT.

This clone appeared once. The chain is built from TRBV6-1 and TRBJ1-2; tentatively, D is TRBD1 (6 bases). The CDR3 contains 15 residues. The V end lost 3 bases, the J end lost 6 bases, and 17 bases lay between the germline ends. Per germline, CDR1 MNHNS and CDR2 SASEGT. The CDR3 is CASSDPGGRLDGYTF. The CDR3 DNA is TGTGCCAGCAGTGACCCCGGGGGGCGGTTGGATGGCTACACCTTC.

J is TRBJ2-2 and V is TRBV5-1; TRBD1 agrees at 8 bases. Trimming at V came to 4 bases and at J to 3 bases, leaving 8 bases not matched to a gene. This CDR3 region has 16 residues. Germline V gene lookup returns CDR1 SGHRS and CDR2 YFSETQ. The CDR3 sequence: CASSGSTGGYTGELFF. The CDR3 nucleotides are TGCGCCAGCAGCGGATCCACAGGGGGATACACCGGGGAGCTGTTTTTT. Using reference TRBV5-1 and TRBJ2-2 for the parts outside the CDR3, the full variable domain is KAGVTQTPRYLIKTRGQQVTLSCSPISGHRSVSWYQQTPGQGLQFLFEYFSETQRNKGNFPGRFSGRQFSNSRSEMNVSTLELGDSALYLCASSGSTGGYTGELFFGEGSRLTVL.

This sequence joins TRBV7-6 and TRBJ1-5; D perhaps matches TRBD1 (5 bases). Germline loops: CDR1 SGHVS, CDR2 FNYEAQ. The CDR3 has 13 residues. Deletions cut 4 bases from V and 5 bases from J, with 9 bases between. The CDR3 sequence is CASSSGGDQPQHF. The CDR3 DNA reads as TGTGCCAGCAGCTCTGGAGGGGATCAGCCCCAGCATTTT.

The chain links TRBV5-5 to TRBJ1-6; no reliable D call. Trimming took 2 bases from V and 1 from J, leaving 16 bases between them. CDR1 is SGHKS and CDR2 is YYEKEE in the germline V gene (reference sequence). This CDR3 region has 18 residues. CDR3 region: CASSFGSQPLSYNSPLHF. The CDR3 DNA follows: TGTGCCAGCAGCTTTGGGTCACAGCCTCTATCCTATAATTCACCCCTCCACTTT.

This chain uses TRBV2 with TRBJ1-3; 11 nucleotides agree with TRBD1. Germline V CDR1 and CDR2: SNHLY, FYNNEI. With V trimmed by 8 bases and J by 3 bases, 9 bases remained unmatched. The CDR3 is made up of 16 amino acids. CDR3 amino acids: CASGDGTGGIGNTIYF. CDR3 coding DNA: TGTGCCAGCGGGGACGGGACAGGGGGTATTGGAAACACCATATATTTT. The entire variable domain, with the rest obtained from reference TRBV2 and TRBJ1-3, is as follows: EPEVTQTPSHQVTQMGQEVILRCVPISNHLYFYWYRQILGQKVEFLVSFYNNEISEKSEIFDDQFSVERPDGSNFTLKIRSTKLEDSAMYFCASGDGTGGIGNTIYFGEGSWLTVV.